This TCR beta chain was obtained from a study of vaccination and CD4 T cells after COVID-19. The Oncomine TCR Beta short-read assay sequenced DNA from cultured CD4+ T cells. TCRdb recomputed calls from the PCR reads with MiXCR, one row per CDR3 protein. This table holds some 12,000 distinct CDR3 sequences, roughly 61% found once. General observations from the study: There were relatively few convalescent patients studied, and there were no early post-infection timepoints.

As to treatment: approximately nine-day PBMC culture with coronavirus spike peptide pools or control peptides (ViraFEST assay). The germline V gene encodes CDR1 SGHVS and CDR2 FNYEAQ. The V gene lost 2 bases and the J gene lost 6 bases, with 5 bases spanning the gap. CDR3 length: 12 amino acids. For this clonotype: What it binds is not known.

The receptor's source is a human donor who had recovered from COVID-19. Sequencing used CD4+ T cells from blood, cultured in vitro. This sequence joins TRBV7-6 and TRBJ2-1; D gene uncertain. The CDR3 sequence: CASSLSSNEQFF. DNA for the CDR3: TGTGCCAGCAGCTTATCTTCCAATGAGCAGTTCTTC.